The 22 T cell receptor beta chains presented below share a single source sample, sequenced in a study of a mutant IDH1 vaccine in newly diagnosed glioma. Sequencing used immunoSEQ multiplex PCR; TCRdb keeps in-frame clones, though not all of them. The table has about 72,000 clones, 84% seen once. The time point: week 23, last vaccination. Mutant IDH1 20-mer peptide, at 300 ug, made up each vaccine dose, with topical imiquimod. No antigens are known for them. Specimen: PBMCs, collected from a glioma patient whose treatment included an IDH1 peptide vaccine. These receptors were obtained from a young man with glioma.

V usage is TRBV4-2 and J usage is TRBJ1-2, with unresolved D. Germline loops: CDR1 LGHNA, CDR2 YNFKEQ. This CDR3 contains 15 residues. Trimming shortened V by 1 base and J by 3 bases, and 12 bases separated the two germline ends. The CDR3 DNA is TGTGCCAGCAGCCAAGTTGGAGGGTTCGACTATGGCTACACCTTC. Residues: CASSQVGGFDYGYTF.

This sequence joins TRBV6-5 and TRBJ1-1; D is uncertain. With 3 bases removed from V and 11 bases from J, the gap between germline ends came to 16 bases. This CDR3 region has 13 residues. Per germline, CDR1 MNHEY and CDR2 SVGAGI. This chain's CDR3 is CASSYGEQLGAFF. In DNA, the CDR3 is TGTGCCAGCAGTTATGGGGAGCAACTGGGGGCTTTCTTT.

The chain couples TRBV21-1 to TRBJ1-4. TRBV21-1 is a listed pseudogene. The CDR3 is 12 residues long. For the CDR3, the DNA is TGTGCCAGCAGCAATCCTCATGAAAAACTGTTTTTT. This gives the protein CASSNPHEKLFF.

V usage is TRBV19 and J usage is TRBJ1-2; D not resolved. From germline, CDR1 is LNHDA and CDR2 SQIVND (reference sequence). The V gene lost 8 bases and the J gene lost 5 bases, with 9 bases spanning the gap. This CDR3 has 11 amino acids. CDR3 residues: CASVRGYGYTF. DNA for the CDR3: TGTGCCAGTGTGCGCGGGTATGGCTACACCTTC.

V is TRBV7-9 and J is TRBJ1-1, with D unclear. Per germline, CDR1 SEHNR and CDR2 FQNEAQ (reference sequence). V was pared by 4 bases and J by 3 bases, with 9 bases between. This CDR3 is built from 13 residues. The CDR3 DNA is TGTGCCAGCAGCTCCTACGGGGACACTGAAGCTTTCTTT. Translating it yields CASSSYGDTEAFF. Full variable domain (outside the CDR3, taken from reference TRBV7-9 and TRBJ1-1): DTGVSQNPRHKITKRGQNVTFRCDPISEHNRLYWYRQTLGQGPEFLTYFQNEAQLEKSRLLSDRFSAERPKGSFSTLEIQRTEQGDSAMYLCASSSYGDTEAFFGQGTRLTVV.

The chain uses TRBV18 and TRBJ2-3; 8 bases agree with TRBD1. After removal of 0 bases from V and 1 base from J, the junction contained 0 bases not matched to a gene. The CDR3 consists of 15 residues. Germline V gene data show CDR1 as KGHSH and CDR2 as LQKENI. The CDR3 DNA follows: TGTGCCAGCTCACCACCGGACAGGGGCACAGATACGCAGTATTTT. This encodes CASSPPDRGTDTQYF.

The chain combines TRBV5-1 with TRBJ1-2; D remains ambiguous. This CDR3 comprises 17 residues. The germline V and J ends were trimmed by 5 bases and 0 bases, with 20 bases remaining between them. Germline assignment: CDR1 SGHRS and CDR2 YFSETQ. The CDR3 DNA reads TGCGCCAGCAGACCTTGGACCGTAGGACGATCTAACTATGGCTACACCTTC. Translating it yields CASRPWTVGRSNYGYTF.

The chain's CDR3 is CAWSLAGGPGLADTQYF. CDR3 bases: TGTGCCTGGTCGTTAGCGGGGGGGCCAGGTTTGGCAGATACGCAGTATTTT. V usage is TRBV30 and J usage is TRBJ2-3; TRBD2 matches at 11 bases. The CDR3 is 17 residues long. V lost 5 bases to trimming and J lost 4 bases; unmatched junction nucleotides: 14. Germline V gene lookup returns CDR1 GTSNPN and CDR2 SVGIG (reference sequence).

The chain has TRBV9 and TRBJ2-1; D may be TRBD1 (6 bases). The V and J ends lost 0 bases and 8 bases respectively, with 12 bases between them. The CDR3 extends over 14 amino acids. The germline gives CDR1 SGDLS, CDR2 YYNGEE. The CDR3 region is CASSVGWGHDEQFF. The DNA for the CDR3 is TGTGCCAGCAGCGTAGGATGGGGACACGATGAGCAGTTCTTC. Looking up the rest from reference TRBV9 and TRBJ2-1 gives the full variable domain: DSGVTQTPKHLITATGQRVTLRCSPRSGDLSVYWYQQSLDQGLQFLIQYYNGEERAKGNILERFSAQQFPDLHSELNLSSLELGDSALYFCASSVGWGHDEQFFGPGTRLTVL.

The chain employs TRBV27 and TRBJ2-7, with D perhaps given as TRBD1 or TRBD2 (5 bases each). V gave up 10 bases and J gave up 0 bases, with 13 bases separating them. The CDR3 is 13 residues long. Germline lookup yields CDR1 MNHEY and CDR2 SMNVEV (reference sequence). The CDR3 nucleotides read TGTGCCACGACCGGTGGGACCTCCTACGAGCAGTACTTC. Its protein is CATTGGTSYEQYF.

The CDR3 protein is CASSATDGYGNQPQHF. The CDR3 bases are TGTGCCAGCAGCGCCACCGACGGGTATGGCAATCAGCCCCAGCATTTT. V usage is TRBV7-3 and J usage is TRBJ1-5, with D uncertain. With 5 bases removed from V and 2 bases from J, the gap between germline ends came to 16 bases. This CDR3 region has 16 residues. Per germline, CDR1 SGHTA and CDR2 FQGTGA.

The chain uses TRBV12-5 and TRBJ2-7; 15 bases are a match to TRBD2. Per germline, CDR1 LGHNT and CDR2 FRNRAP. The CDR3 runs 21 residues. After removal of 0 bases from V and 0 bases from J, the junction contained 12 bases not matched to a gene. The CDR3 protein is CASGLVVWGLAGGSSSYEQYF. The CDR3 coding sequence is TGTGCTAGTGGTTTGGTAGTTTGGGGACTAGCGGGGGGCTCGAGCTCCTACGAGCAGTACTTC.

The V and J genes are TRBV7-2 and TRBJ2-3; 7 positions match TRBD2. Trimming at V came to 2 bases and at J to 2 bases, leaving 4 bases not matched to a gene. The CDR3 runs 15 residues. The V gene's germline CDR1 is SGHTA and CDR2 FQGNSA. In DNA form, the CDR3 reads TGTGCCAGCAGCTTAATTCTAGCGGTCACAGATACGCAGTATTTT. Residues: CASSLILAVTDTQYF.

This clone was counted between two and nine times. CDR3 loop: CASRKGGNTIYF. The DNA of the CDR3 is TGTGCCAGCAGAAAGGGGGGAAACACCATATATTTT. The V call is TRBV2, the J call TRBJ1-3; tentative D call: TRBD1 (5 bases). The CDR3 totals 12 residues. With 6 bases removed from V and 4 bases from J, the gap between germline ends came to 7 bases. Germline CDR1 reads SNHLY; CDR2 reads FYNNEI. Full variable domain (outside the CDR3, taken from reference TRBV2 and TRBJ1-3): EPEVTQTPSHQVTQMGQEVILRCVPISNHLYFYWYRQILGQKVEFLVSFYNNEISEKSEIFDDQFSVERPDGSNFTLKIRSTKLEDSAMYFCASRKGGNTIYFGEGSWLTVV.

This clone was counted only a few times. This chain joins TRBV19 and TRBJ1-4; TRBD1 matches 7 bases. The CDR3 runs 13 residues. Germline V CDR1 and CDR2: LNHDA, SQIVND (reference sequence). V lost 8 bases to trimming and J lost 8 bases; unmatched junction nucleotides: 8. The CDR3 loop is CASATGAEEKLFF. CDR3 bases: TGTGCCAGTGCTACAGGGGCCGAGGAAAAACTGTTTTTT.

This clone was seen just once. The CDR3 sequence: CASSLGSGSAYEQYF. Written as DNA, the CDR3 is TGTGCCAGCAGCTTAGGGTCAGGGTCGGCCTACGAGCAGTACTTC. The J gene is TRBJ2-7, the V gene TRBV7-2; perhaps TRBD1 as D (5 bases). The CDR3 is made up of 15 amino acids. V was cut by 1 base and J by 2 bases, with 12 bases left in between. Germline CDR1 SGHTA, CDR2 FQGNSA. Full variable domain (rest looked up from reference TRBV7-2 and TRBJ2-7): GAGVSQSPSNKVTEKGKDVELRCDPISGHTALYWYRQSLGQGLEFLIYFQGNSAPDKSGLPSDRFSAERTGGSVSTLTIQRTQQEDSAVYLCASSLGSGSAYEQYFGPGTRLTVT.

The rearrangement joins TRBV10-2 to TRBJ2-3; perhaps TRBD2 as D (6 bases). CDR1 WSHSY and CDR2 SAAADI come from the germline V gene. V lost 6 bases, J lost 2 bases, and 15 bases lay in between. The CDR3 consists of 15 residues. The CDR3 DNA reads TGCGCCAGCAGCCATACGGGAGATCACACAGATACGCAGTATTTT. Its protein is CASSHTGDHTDTQYF.

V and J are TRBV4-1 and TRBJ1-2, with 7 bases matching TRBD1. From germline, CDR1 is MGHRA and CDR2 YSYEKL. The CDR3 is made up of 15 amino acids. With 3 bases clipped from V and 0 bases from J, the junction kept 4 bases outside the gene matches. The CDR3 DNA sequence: TGCGCCAGCAGCCAGGACAGGCAAGCTAACTATGGCTACACCTTC. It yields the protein CASSQDRQANYGYTF.

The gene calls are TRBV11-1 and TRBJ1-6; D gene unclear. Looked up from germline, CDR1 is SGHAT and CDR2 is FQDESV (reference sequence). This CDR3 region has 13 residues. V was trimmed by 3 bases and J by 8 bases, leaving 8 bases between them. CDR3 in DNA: TGTGCCAGCAGCTTTAACGAGGATTCACCCCTCCACTTT. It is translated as CASSFNEDSPLHF.

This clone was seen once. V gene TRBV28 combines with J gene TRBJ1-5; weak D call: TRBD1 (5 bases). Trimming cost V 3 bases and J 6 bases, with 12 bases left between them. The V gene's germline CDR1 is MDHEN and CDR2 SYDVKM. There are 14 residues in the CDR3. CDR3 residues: CASSFISGLQPQHF. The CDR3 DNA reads TGTGCCAGCAGTTTTATCTCAGGGCTTCAGCCCCAGCATTTT.

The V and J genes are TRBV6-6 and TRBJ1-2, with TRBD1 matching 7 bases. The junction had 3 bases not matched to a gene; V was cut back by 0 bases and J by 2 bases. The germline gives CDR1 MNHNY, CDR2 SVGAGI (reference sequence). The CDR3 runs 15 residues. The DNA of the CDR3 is TGTGCCAGCAGTTACTCAGGGGGCGCAAACTATGGCTACACCTTC. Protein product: CASSYSGGANYGYTF.

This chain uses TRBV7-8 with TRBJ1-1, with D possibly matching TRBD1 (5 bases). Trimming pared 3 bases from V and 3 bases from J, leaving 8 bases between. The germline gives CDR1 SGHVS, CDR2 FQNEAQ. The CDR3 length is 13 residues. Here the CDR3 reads CASSLGGDTEAFF. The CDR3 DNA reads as TGTGCCAGCAGCTTGGGAGGGGACACTGAAGCTTTCTTT. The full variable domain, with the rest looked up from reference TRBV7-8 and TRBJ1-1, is GAGVSQSPRYKVAKRGQDVALRCDPISGHVSLFWYQQALGQGPEFLTYFQNEAQLDKSGLPSDRFFAERPEGSVSTLKIQRTQQEDSAVYLCASSLGGDTEAFFGQGTRLTVV.